Detailed here is one TCR beta chain. Its target is not known. The protocol was immunoSEQ multiplex PCR, while the TCRdb copy is restricted to in-frame clones and leaves out a portion. The data hold around 77,000 clones, with over 65% observed a single time. This sample's time point: blood 4 weeks post-SBRT, at nephrectomy. As for treatment: 15 Gy SBRT to primary tumor, nephrectomy 4 weeks later. Nephrectomy followed 15 Gy stereotactic body radiation by 4 weeks. Blood was sampled at baseline, 2 weeks and 4 weeks after SBRT. The record originates from a study of radiation and T cells in renal cell carcinoma. Broader study findings: Baseline intratumoral clonotype presence is unknown without pretreatment biopsies.

The germline V gene has CDR1 SGDLS and CDR2 YYNGEE. V was cut by 0 bases and J by 5 bases, with 13 bases left in between. This CDR3 has 15 residues. The V and J genes are TRBV9 and TRBJ2-3; D may be TRBD1 (5 bases). Sequencing was performed on blood, taken from a patient whose treatment included radiotherapy and nephrectomy. The receptor's source is a woman in her sixties or seventies with renal cell carcinoma. This chain's CDR3 is CASSVEGTGGDTQYF. The CDR3 nucleotides read TGTGCCAGCAGCGTAGAGGGAACAGGTGGAGATACGCAGTATTTT.